This T cell receptor beta chain was profiled in a study of blood T cells in healthy people across ages. The second PCR ran about 6 to 11 cycles with a sample-barcoded 5' primer and J-beta primers. TCRdb recomputed calls from the 5' RACE reads with MiXCR, one row per CDR3 protein. The table shows around 990,000 distinct CDR3 sequences, with approximately 26% occurring only once. This clonotype was observed a handful of times. The CDR3 has 16 residues. Germline V gives CDR1 SGHRS, CDR2 YFSETQ. The V end was cut by 2 bases, the J end by 8 bases, with 22 bases between. This sample also belongs to another study, concerning T cells of mothers and their children. This second report adds: Primer M1S, used in the second PCR, introduced sample barcodes and 2-4 random nucleotides.

This TCR was sampled from a girl aged 2-10 years in good health. Sequenced input: blood. V is TRBV5-1 and J is TRBJ1-2, with D possibly being TRBD1 (5 bases). CDR3 region: CASSLHLQDPRAGYTF. The CDR3 DNA reads as TGCGCCAGCAGCTTACACCTGCAAGACCCCAGGGCAGGCTACACCTTC.